These 24 T cell receptor beta chains originate from one sample sequenced in a study of shared clonotypes between healthy human individuals (dated by TCRdb to 2018 to 2021). The method was the immunoSEQ multiplex PCR assay. As stored in TCRdb, this immuneACCESS dataset retains in-frame rearrangements with V and J assigned. A fraction of the clones does not appear; measured against another copy, unresolved V genes explain less than half of the discrepancy, and the remainder lacks a known reason. Here the sample has about 700,000 clones; about 91% occur a single time. The ten most abundant clones make up about 24% of the sample. For the CD8 naive samples, CD45RO-negative cells were positively selected for CCR7, yielding a CD45RA+CCR7+ population from which TemRA cells were excluded. The sample taken for sequencing was naive CD8+ T cells sorted from blood. The cell subset or site tag for this specimen amounts to: CD45RA+CCR7+. Receptors were obtained from a man aged 25 to 45 in good health.

The V gene is TRBV19, the J gene TRBJ2-7; no firm D call. The V end was cut by 6 bases, the J end by 1 base, with 10 bases between. Germline CDR1 is LNHDA and CDR2 is SQIVND (reference sequence). This CDR3 is built from 13 residues. Here the CDR3 reads CASSTLISYEQYF. CDR3 DNA sequence: TGTGCCAGTAGCACACTAATTTCCTACGAGCAGTACTTC.

This chain joins TRBV7-9 and TRBJ2-7, with D possibly TRBD2 on 5 matching bases. This CDR3 is 14 amino acids long. V shed 5 bases and J shed 0 bases, with 11 bases lying between them. CDR1 is SEHNR, CDR2 FQNEAQ, per germline (reference sequence). CDR3 sequence: CASSRGDVSYEQYF. CDR3 in DNA: TGTGCCAGCAGCCGGGGAGATGTCTCCTACGAGCAGTACTTC.

The rearrangement joins TRBV7-9 to TRBJ1-3; 7 bases are a match to TRBD1. Per the germline V gene, CDR1 is SEHNR and CDR2 is FQNEAQ (reference sequence). This CDR3 is 19 amino acids long. With V trimmed by 5 bases and J by 0 bases, 16 bases remained unmatched. In nucleotides, the CDR3 is TGTGCCAGCAGCCCCTGGCGGGACAGTCCCCTTAACTCTGGAAACACCATATATTTT. This sequence encodes CASSPWRDSPLNSGNTIYF.

The count of this clone is one. The chain couples TRBV5-5 to TRBJ2-1; tentatively, D is TRBD1 (5 bases). CDR1 is SGHKS, CDR2 YYEKEE, per germline (reference sequence). Trimming left V 3 bases short and J 6 bases short, with 10 bases between. This CDR3 has 13 amino acids. CDR3 loop: CASSSGHPNEQFF. The CDR3 DNA is TGTGCCAGCAGCTCCGGACATCCCAATGAGCAGTTCTTC.

The chain combines TRBV21-1 with TRBJ2-3; TRBD2 is taken as the D call from the table, unchecked against the DNA. TRBV21-1 is tagged as a pseudogene. The CDR3 length is 19 residues. The DNA for the CDR3 is TGTGCCAGCCGCCTTGCCCTGTCGCCTAGCGGGCGTCACACAGATACGCAGTATTTT. This sequence encodes CASRLALSPSGRHTDTQYF.

Turning to this clone: Within the sample, other DNA sequences also encode this same CDR3. V and J are TRBV27 and TRBJ2-7; 8 bases align to TRBD1. V lost 3 bases, J lost 3 bases, and 4 bases stayed unmatched. This CDR3 is built from 14 residues. The germline CDR1 and CDR2 sequences are MNHEY and SMNVEV (reference sequence). CDR3 protein: CASSFGQGGYEQYF. CDR3 nucleotides: TGTGCCAGCAGTTTCGGACAGGGAGGCTACGAGCAGTACTTC.

V usage is TRBV11-1 and J usage is TRBJ2-7; D remains unclear. Between the trimmed V and J ends, which lost 1 base and 1 base, there was a span of 8 bases. From germline, CDR1 is SGHAT and CDR2 FQDESV (reference sequence). The CDR3 is 14 amino acids. In DNA form, the CDR3 reads TGTGCCAGCAGCTTAGTGGTGGGTTCCTACGAGCAGTACTTC. Its translation: CASSLVVGSYEQYF.

This chain links TRBV11-2 with TRBJ2-1, with D perhaps matching TRBD2 (6 bases). Germline V gene data show CDR1 as SGHAT and CDR2 as FQNNGV. CDR3 size: 13 residues. V was clipped by 1 base and J by 9 bases, with 10 bases between them. The CDR3 coding sequence is TGTGCCAGCAGCTTAGCCCGGGGAGGTGAGCAGTTCTTC. Its protein product is CASSLARGGEQFF.

This clone was detected once. The chain employs TRBV28 and TRBJ2-1, with D uncertain. This CDR3 has 14 amino acids. With 8 bases removed from V and 8 bases from J, the gap between germline ends came to 19 bases. Germline V lookup: CDR1 MDHEN, CDR2 SYDVKM. This CDR3 reads CASLTPSINHEQFF. The CDR3 DNA reads as TGTGCCAGCCTTACCCCCTCAATTAACCATGAGCAGTTCTTC.

The chain couples TRBV27 to TRBJ2-2; 7 bases agree with TRBD2. This CDR3 has 16 residues. Germline lookup yields CDR1 MNHEY and CDR2 SMNVEV (reference sequence). Trimming took 3 bases from V and 3 from J; bases not matched to a gene: 7. The CDR3: CASSFSAGEYTGELFF. In nucleotides, the CDR3 is TGTGCCAGCAGTTTTAGTGCGGGAGAATACACCGGGGAGCTGTTTTTT.

Comments on this clone: This may be a read error: a much more frequent sequence differs by one nucleotide. The V gene is TRBV27, the J gene TRBJ2-7; 9 positions agree with TRBD1. This CDR3 is built from 15 residues. The germline V gene encodes CDR1 MNHEY and CDR2 SMNVEV (reference sequence). V lost 4 bases, J lost 3 bases, and 7 bases stayed unmatched. The CDR3 DNA reads as TGTGCCAGCAGTTCCGCCGGGACAGGGATCTACGAGCAGTACTTC. Translating gives CASSSAGTGIYEQYF.

The chain employs TRBV6-1 and TRBJ2-7; D not resolved. The CDR3 consists of 13 residues. Germline V CDR1 and CDR2: MNHNS, SASEGT. Trimming shortened V by 1 base and J by 1 base, and 5 bases separated the two germline ends. The CDR3 protein is CASSEGWSYEQYF. The CDR3 region has the DNA TGTGCCAGCAGTGAAGGATGGTCCTACGAGCAGTACTTC.

This clone is a singleton in its sample. V is TRBV4-1 and J is TRBJ2-1; 9 nucleotides agree with TRBD2. The length of the CDR3 is 18 residues. Germline V gene lookup returns CDR1 MGHRA and CDR2 YSYEKL. The V and J ends lost 4 bases and 8 bases, in that order; junction bases with no gene match: 18. CDR3 in amino acids: CASSPPGGAGREGDEQFF. The CDR3 nucleotides are TGCGCCAGCAGCCCCCCAGGGGGTGCTGGGCGGGAGGGCGATGAGCAGTTCTTC.

The chain has TRBV11-2 and TRBJ1-4; D remains ambiguous. Per the germline V gene, CDR1 is SGHAT and CDR2 is FQNNGV. This CDR3 comprises 11 residues. V shed 5 bases and J shed 7 bases, with 5 bases lying between them. The CDR3, as DNA: TGTGCCAGCAGCACTTCTGAAAAACTGTTTTTT. As protein: CASSTSEKLFF.

CDR3 sequence: CASSPDRVVWGYTF. CDR3 coding DNA: TGTGCCAGCAGCCCGGACAGGGTTGTGTGGGGCTACACCTTC. The chain links TRBV6-5 to TRBJ1-2, with TRBD1 matching over 8 bases. Germline V gene lookup returns CDR1 MNHEY and CDR2 SVGAGI. The CDR3 is 14 residues long. Trimming removed 6 bases from V and 8 bases from J; junction bases left unmatched: 11.

This chain connects TRBV6-1 to TRBJ1-5; 8 nucleotides align to TRBD1. The germline CDR1 and CDR2 sequences are MNHNS and SASEGT. With V trimmed by 1 base and J by 5 bases, 4 bases remained unmatched. CDR3 length: 15 amino acids. CDR3 residues: CASSEVRTGYQPQHF. CDR3 coding DNA: TGTGCCAGCAGTGAAGTCCGGACAGGGTATCAGCCCCAGCATTTT.

The DNA for the CDR3 is TGCAGCGTTGAACTATCTGCTGGGTTCACTGAAGCTTTCTTT. Protein product: CSVELSAGFTEAFF. The chain employs TRBV29-1 and TRBJ1-1; D is unclear. This CDR3 contains 14 residues. Germline assignment: CDR1 SQVTM and CDR2 ANQGSEA. V lost 2 bases and J 4 bases, leaving 14 bases between the germline ends.

The J gene is TRBJ2-7, the V gene TRBV5-1; 8 bases fit TRBD2. This CDR3 spans 14 amino acids. The germline gives CDR1 SGHRS, CDR2 YFSETQ. Trimming cost V 6 bases and J 3 bases; bases outside gene matches: 8. The CDR3 loop is CASTLREGFYEQYF. The DNA of the CDR3 is TGCGCCAGCACGCTTCGGGAGGGTTTCTACGAGCAGTACTTC.

The chain links TRBV5-4 to TRBJ2-4, with D possibly called TRBD1 or TRBD2 (5 bases each). There are 13 residues in the CDR3. Trimming left V 3 bases short and J 5 bases short, with 9 bases between. Germline CDR1 is SGHNT and CDR2 is YYREEE (reference sequence). CDR3 region: CASSSGDQNIQYF. The CDR3 DNA sequence: TGTGCCAGCAGCTCTGGGGACCAAAACATTCAGTACTTC.

This chain joins TRBV28 and TRBJ2-3; D might be TRBD2 (5 bases). Trimming took off 9 bases at V and 5 bases at J, with 15 bases between the two ends. The length of the CDR3 is 13 residues. Germline V gene sequence: CDR1 MDHEN, CDR2 SYDVKM. CDR3 sequence reads: CASRWVAGDTQYF. The CDR3 DNA reads as TGTGCCAGTAGGTGGGTCGCGGGAGATACGCAGTATTTT.

This chain uses TRBV7-9 with TRBJ1-2, with D perhaps matching TRBD1 (6 bases). From germline, CDR1 is SEHNR and CDR2 FQNEAQ (reference sequence). This CDR3 contains 15 residues. Trimming removed 4 bases from V and 6 bases from J, with 18 bases in between. The DNA for the CDR3 is TGTGCCAGCAGCTCCCGAGGGGGGCTGGTGGATGGCTACACCTTC. It encodes CASSSRGGLVDGYTF.

The V call is TRBV4-1, the J call TRBJ2-1; tentatively, D is TRBD2 (6 bases). Germline CDR1 and CDR2: MGHRA and YSYEKL. The CDR3 has 15 residues. The germline V and J ends were trimmed by 0 bases and 9 bases, with 15 bases remaining between them. In DNA, the CDR3 is TGCGCCAGCAGCCAAGAATTGCTAGCGAGGAGTGAGCAGTTCTTC. Translated: CASSQELLARSEQFF.

The J gene is TRBJ1-2, the V gene TRBV7-8, with D perhaps TRBD1 (6 bases). Germline-derived CDR1 and CDR2 are SGHVS and FQNEAQ. The CDR3 covers 15 residues. V was pared by 6 bases and J by 0 bases, with 14 bases between. In DNA form, the CDR3 reads TGTGCCAGCAGTTCAGGGGCAGCCACTAACTATGGCTACACCTTC. This encodes CASSSGAATNYGYTF.

The chain has TRBV27 and TRBJ1-5, with D perhaps TRBD1 (6 bases). There are 14 residues in the CDR3. Trimming left V 5 bases short and J 7 bases short, with 15 bases between. CDR1 and CDR2 from the germline V gene are MNHEY and SMNVEV (reference sequence). In DNA, the CDR3 is TGTGCCAGCAGTCCCGGGGGACAAGGCCAGCCCCAGCATTTT. This codes for CASSPGGQGQPQHF.